This note documents a single T cell receptor (beta chain) sequence. Its antigen is unknown. This entry comes from a study of cytomegalovirus exposure and HLA in healthy donors. 60 Vbeta and 13 Jbeta primers were used in PCR. The protocol was immunoSEQ multiplex PCR, while the TCRdb copy is restricted to in-frame clones and leaves out a portion. The table has 100,000 to 150,000 clones, roughly four fifths seen once; the top ten hold about 7.3%. The CDR3 has 13 residues. Germline V gives CDR1 MNHNY, CDR2 SVGAGI (reference sequence). With 8 bases removed from V and 0 bases from J, the gap between germline ends came to 11 bases. Overall study results and limits: The dataset shows that most TCR sequences were rare, while some public TCRs occurred in many donors.

This chain connects TRBV6-6 to TRBJ2-7; D perhaps matches TRBD1 (6 bases). Sequencing was performed on PBMCs. This TCR was recovered from a male donor in good health and CMV-seronegative. The CDR3: CASRRTASYEQYF. DNA of the CDR3: TGTGCCAGCCGGCGGACAGCCTCCTACGAGCAGTACTTC.